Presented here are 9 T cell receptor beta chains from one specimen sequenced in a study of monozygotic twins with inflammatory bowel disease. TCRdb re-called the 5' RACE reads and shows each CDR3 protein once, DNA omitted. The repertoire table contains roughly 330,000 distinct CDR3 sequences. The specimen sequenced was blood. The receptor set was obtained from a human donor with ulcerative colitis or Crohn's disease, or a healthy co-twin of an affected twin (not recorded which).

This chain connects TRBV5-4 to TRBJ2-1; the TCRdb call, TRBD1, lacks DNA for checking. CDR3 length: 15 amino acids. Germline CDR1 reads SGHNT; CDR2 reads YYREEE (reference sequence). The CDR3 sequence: CASSPTPDRDGEQFF.

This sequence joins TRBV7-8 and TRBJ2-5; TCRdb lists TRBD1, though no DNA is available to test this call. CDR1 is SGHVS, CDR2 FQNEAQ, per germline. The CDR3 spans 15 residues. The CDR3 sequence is CASSLGVGARETQYF. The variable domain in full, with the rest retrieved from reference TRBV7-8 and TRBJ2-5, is GAGVSQSPRYKVAKRGQDVALRCDPISGHVSLFWYQQALGQGPEFLTYFQNEAQLDKSGLPSDRFFAERPEGSVSTLKIQRTQQEDSAVYLCASSLGVGARETQYFGPGTRLLVL.

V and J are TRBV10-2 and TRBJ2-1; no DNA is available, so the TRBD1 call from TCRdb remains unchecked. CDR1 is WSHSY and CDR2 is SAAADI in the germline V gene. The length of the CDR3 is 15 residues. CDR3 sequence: CASNDPGTGGGEQFF.

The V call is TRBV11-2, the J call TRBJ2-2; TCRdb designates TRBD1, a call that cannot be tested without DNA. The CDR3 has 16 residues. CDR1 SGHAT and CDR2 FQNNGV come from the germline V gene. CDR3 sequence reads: CASRKGGTPNTGELFF.

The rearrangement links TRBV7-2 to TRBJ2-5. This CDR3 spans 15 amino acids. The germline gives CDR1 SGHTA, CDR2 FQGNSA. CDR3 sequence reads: CASSLGGTYQETQYF. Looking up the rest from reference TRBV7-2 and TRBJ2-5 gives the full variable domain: GAGVSQSPSNKVTEKGKDVELRCDPISGHTALYWYRQSLGQGLEFLIYFQGNSAPDKSGLPSDRFSAERTGGSVSTLTIQRTQQEDSAVYLCASSLGGTYQETQYFGPGTRLLVL.

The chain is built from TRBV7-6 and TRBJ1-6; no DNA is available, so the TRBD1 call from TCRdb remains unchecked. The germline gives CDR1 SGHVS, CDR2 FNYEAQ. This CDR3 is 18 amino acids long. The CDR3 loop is CASSDGTPTSSYNSPLHF.

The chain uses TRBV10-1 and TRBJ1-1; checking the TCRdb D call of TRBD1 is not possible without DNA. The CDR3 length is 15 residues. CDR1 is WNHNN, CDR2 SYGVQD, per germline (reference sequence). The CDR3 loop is CASSESGRGNTEAFF.

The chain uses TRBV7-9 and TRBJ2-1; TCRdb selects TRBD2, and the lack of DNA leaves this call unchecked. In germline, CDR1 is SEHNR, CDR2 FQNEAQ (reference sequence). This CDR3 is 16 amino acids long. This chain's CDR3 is CASSSSGGMRDNEQFF.

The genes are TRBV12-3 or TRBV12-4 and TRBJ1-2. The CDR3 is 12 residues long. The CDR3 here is CASSPMGYGYTF.